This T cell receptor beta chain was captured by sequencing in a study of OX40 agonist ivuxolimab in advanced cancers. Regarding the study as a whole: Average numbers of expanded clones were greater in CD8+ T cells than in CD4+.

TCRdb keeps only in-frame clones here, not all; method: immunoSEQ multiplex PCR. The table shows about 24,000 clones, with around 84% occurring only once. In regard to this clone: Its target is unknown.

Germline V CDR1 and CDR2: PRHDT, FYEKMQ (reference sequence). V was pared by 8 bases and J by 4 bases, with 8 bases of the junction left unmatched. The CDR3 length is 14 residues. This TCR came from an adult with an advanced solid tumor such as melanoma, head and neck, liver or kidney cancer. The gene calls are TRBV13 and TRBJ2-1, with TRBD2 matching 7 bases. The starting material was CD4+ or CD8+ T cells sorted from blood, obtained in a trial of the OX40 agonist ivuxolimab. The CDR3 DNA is TGTGCCAGCGGTACCAGCGGGACTTACAATGAGCAGTTCTTC. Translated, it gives CASGTSGTYNEQFF.